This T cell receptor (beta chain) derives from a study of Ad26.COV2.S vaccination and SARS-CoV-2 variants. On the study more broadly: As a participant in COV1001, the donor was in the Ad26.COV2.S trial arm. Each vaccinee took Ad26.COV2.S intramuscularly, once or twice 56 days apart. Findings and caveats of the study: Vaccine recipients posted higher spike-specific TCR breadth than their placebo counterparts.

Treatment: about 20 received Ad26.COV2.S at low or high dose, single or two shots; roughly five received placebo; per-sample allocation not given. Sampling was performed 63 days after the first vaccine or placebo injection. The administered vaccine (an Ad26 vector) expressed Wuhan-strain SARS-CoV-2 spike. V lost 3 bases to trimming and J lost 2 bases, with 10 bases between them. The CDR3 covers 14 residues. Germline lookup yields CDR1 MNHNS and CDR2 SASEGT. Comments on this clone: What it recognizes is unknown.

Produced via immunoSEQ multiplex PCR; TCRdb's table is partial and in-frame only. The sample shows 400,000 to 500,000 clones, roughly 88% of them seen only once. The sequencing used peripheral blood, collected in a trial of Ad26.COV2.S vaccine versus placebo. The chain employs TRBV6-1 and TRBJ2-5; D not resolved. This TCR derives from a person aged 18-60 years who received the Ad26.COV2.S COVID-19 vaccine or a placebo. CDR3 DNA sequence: TGTGCCAGCAGTGAGTCTACGGATCAAGAGACCCAGTACTTC. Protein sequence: CASSESTDQETQYF.